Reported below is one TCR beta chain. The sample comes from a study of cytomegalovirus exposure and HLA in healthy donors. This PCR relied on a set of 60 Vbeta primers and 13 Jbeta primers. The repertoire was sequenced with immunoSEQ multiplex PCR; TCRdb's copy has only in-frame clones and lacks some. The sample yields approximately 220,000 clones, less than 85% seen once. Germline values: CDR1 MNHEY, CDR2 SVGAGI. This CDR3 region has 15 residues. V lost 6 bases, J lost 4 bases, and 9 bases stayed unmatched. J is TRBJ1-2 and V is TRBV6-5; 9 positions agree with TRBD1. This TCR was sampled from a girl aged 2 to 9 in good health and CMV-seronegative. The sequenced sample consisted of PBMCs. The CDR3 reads CASRPGQGKIYGYTF. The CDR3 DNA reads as TGTGCCAGCAGACCCGGACAGGGGAAAATCTATGGCTACACCTTC.